This T cell receptor beta chain derives from a study of PD-1 blockade in classical Hodgkin lymphoma. TCRdb's copy holds only in-frame clones and misses some; the assay was immunoSEQ multiplex PCR. The data contain roughly 23,000 clones, roughly 87% of them singletons. Regarding time point: newly diagnosed, previously untreated cHL patient sample. Researchers report purifying CD4+ T cells from thawed PBMCs by magnetic negative selection. Untreated, newly diagnosed classical Hodgkin lymphoma PBMCs served for comparison. CDR1 is SGHAT and CDR2 is FQNNGV in the germline V gene. The ends were cut back, 5 bases at V and 9 bases at J, with 17 bases in the middle. The CDR3 sequence is 13 residues long.

This sequence originates from a human donor with classical Hodgkin lymphoma. The sample was CD4+ T cells from blood. This rearrangement joins TRBV11-2 to TRBJ2-7; D gene uncertain. The CDR3 loop is CASSPKRNSPQYF. For the CDR3, the DNA is TGTGCCAGCAGCCCAAAAAGAAACAGTCCGCAGTACTTC.